Here is one TCR beta chain with its context. The record originates from a study of T cells expressing NK-cell markers. TCRdb re-called the 5' RACE reads and gives one entry per CDR3 protein, without DNA. The repertoire shows 500,000 to 600,000 distinct CDR3 sequences; the top ten hold less than 4.5%. The germline V gene encodes CDR1 SGHKS and CDR2 YYEKEE (reference sequence). The CDR3 length is 18 residues. The TCR was taken from a man aged 18-30 years in good health. Sequencing was performed on blood T cells: a sorted CD56 or NKG2C T cell subset, CD4+ or CD8+ T cells, or bulk PBMC T cells (not recorded which). This chain uses TRBV5-5 with TRBJ1-5. The CDR3 spells CASSSLPEGRPHGQPQHF.